This record concerns one TCR beta chain sequence. Its specificity is not known. The source of the sample is a study of HIV-infected children after antiretroviral therapy interruption. Study in general: Most children had recorded EBV and CMV exposure. Interruption-arm samples span weeks 0, 12, interruption end (24 or 48), and about 3 years post-study. Study conclusions and caveats: The Gini coefficient of naive CD4+ repertoires rose, returning to baseline by 3 years.

RNA-based 3' RACE libraries used unique molecular identifiers. MiXCR, run by TCRdb on the 3' RACE reads, gives a single entry per CDR3 protein. The sample holds under 50,000 distinct CDR3 sequences; approximately 4% are singletons and the top ten take 0.7%. This CDR3 has 14 residues. In germline, CDR1 is LGHNA, CDR2 YSLEER. Trimming cost V 4 bases and J 11 bases, with 17 bases left between them. Treatment noted: PENTA 11 planned treatment interruption arm or continuous ART arm. Naive CD4+ CD45RA+ CD45RO- T cells were sorted from thawed PBMCs. The material sequenced was CD45RA+ CD4+ T cells from PBMCs, pooled from several time points, taken from a donor given antiretroviral therapy, either interrupted or continuous. Described subset: naive CD4+ CD45RA+ CD45RO- T cells. The sequence derives from a pool of human donors with HIV. The chain combines TRBV4-3 with TRBJ1-4, with D perhaps TRBD1 (5 bases). This CDR3 is CASSPVGGLRKLFF. The CDR3 DNA reads TGCGCCAGCAGCCCGGTCGGGGGTTTGCGGAAACTGTTTTTT.